The clone carrying this TCR beta chain was detected only a few times. These data come from a study of regulatory T cells in long-lasting Graves disease. This sample's time point: persistent/refractory GD, antithyroid drugs over 5 years with positive TRAb. With RNA extracted from PBMCs as input, the TCR library was made. Construction of the TCR beta libraries employed iRepertoire HTBI primers in conjunction with Arm-PCR of CDR3 regions. TCRdb itself ran the multiplex PCR reads through MiXCR, one entry per CDR3 protein. Of around 400,000 distinct CDR3 sequences in the sample, roughly a fifth were seen once. The junction had 10 bases not matched to a gene; V was cut back by 6 bases and J by 4 bases. This CDR3 contains 14 residues. Germline CDR1 is DFQATT and CDR2 is SNEGSKA (reference sequence).

Sequenced here: peripheral blood mononuclear cells (PBMCs), sampled when the disease was refractory, from a patient treated with antithyroid drugs. The receptor comes from a female donor with Graves disease. The J gene is TRBJ2-7, the V gene TRBV20-1; 9 nucleotides agree with TRBD1. The chain's CDR3 is CSATPGQGLYEQYF. CDR3 nucleotides: TGCAGTGCAACTCCGGGACAGGGTCTTTACGAGCAGTACTTC.